Included here is one T cell receptor (beta chain) sequence, with context. In the study's own analysis: Cell counts per sample came from amplifying reference gene primers. The protocol was immunoSEQ multiplex PCR, while the TCRdb copy is restricted to in-frame clones and leaves out a portion. V, J and clone size reflect that table, while D and trimming were determined from the DNA. The sample gives a few hundred thousand clones, around 90% of which show up once; approximately 0.94% is in the top ten. The germline V and J ends were trimmed by 2 bases and 1 base, with 6 bases remaining between them. This CDR3 is 14 amino acids long. Germline values: CDR1 SGHNT, CDR2 YYREEE (reference sequence). This specimen comes from a study of blood T cell repertoires in COVID-19. About the study: Both acute and convalescent COVID-19 samples were obtained from the United States, Italy and Spain. In each case, the material was cDNA or gDNA derived from T cells, B-cell-depleted T cells, or PBMCs.

The gene calls are TRBV5-4 and TRBJ2-2; no clear D gene. The TCR originated in a woman between 35 and 50 years old who had recovered from COVID-19. The specimen sequenced was peripheral blood. DNA for the CDR3: TGTGCCAGCAGCTTTGCTAGGAACACCGGGGAGCTGTTTTTT. This gives the protein CASSFARNTGELFF.